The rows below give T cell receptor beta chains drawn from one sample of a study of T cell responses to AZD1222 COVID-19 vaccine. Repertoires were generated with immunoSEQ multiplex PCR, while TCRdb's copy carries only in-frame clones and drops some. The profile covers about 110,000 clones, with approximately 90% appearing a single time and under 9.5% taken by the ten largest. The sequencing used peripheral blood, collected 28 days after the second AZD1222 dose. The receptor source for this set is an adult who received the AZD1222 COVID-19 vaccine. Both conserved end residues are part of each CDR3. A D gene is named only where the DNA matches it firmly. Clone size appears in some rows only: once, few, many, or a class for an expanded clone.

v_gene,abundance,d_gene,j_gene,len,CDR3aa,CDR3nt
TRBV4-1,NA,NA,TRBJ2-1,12,CASSQDDDEQFF,TGCGCCAGCAGCCAAGATGACGATGAGCAGTTCTTC
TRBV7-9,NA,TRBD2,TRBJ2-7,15,CASSPEGVAGYEQYF,TGTGCCAGCAGCCCCGAGGGTGTAGCGGGCTACGAGCAGTACTTC
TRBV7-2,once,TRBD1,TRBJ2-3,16,CASSFLETGGADTQYF,TGTGCCAGCAGCTTCCTCGAGACAGGGGGCGCAGATACGCAGTATTTT
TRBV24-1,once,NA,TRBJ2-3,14,CATSDQGSTDTQYF,TGTGCCACCAGTGACCAGGGTAGCACAGATACGCAGTATTTT
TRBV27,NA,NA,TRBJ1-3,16,CASKEAGTNSGNTIYF,TGTGCCAGCAAAGAGGCGGGGACCAATTCTGGAAACACCATATATTTT
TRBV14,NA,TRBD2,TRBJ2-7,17,CASSPPQAGASFYEQYF,TGTGCCAGCAGCCCCCCGCAAGCGGGAGCCTCCTTCTACGAGCAGTACTTC
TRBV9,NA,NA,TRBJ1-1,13,CASSVAGATEAFF,TGTGCCAGCAGCGTAGCAGGGGCTACGGAAGCTTTCTTT
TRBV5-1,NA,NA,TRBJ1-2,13,CASSLERQAGYTF,TGCGCCAGCAGCTTGGAAAGACAGGCGGGCTACACCTTC
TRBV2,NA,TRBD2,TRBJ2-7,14,CASSPRDYDYEQYF,TGTGCCAGCAGTCCCCGGGACTACGATTACGAGCAGTACTTC
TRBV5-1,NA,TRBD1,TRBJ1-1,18,CASSLRGQGAEMNTEAFF,TGCGCCAGCAGCTTGCGAGGGCAGGGGGCAGAGATGAACACTGAAGCTTTCTTT
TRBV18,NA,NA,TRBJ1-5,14,CASSQDSSNQPQHF,TGTGCCAGCTCACAGGACAGTAGCAATCAGCCCCAGCATTTT
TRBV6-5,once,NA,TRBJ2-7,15,CASSYSRGGEAEQYF,TGTGCCAGCAGTTACTCGAGAGGGGGGGAAGCCGAGCAGTACTTC
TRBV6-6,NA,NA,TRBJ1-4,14,CASINPGFNEKLFF,TGTGCCAGCATTAACCCGGGATTTAATGAAAAACTGTTTTTT
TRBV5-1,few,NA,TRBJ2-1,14,CASSLSGAYNEQFF,TGCGCCAGCAGCTTATCTGGAGCCTACAATGAGCAGTTCTTC
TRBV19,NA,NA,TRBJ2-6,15,CASSIGGSGANVLTF,TGTGCCAGTAGTATAGGGGGCTCTGGGGCCAACGTCCTGACTTTC
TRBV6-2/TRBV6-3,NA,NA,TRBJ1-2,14,CASSYGGPSYGYTF,TGTGCCAGCAGTTACGGGGGGCCGAGCTATGGCTACACCTTC
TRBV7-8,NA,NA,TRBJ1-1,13,CASSLGQNTEAFF,TGTGCCAGCAGCTTAGGACAGAACACTGAAGCTTTCTTT
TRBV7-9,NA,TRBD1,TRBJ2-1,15,CASSRDRASYNEQFF,TGTGCCAGCAGCCGGGACAGGGCTTCCTACAATGAGCAGTTCTTC
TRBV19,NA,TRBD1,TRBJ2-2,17,CAIGTGGDSRNTGELFF,TGTGCCATCGGGACAGGGGGCGACTCTAGGAACACCGGGGAGCTGTTTTTT
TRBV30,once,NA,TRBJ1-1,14,CAWSVVGRNTEAFF,TGTGCCTGGAGTGTAGTCGGACGGAACACTGAAGCTTTCTTT
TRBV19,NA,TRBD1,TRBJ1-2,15,CASSTRRQGTYGYTF,TGTGCCAGTAGTACGAGACGACAGGGTACCTATGGCTACACCTTC
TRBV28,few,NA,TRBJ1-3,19,CASSLWHGSHKSSGNTIYF,TGTGCCAGCAGTTTATGGCATGGCTCTCACAAGTCCTCTGGAAACACCATATATTTT
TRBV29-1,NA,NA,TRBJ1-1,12,CSVVTQNLGSFF,TGCAGCGTTGTAACTCAGAACCTGGGGTCTTTCTTT
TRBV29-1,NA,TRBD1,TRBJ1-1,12,CSGTGMNTEAFF,TGCAGCGGGACAGGGATGAACACTGAAGCTTTCTTT
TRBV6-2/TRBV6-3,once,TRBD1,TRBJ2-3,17,CASSLTTGDPPTDTQYF,TGTGCCAGCAGTCTAACGACAGGGGACCCCCCTACAGATACGCAGTATTTT
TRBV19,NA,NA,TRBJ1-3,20,CASSIESTSSTGGLGNTIYF,TGTGCCAGTAGTATTGAGTCAACTTCATCCACGGGTGGTCTTGGAAACACCATATATTTT
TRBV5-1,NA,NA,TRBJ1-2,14,CASSLGQGEGGYTF,TGCGCCAGCAGCTTGGGTCAGGGAGAGGGTGGCTACACCTTC
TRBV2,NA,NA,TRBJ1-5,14,CASSEVWGNQPQHF,TGTGCCAGCAGTGAAGTTTGGGGCAATCAGCCCCAGCATTTT
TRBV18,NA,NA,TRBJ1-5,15,CASSPEGAGQQPQHF,TGTGCCAGCTCACCAGAAGGGGCAGGACAGCAGCCCCAGCATTTT
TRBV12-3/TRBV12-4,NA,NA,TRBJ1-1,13,CASTGWRSNEAFF,TGTGCCAGCACCGGTTGGAGGTCTAATGAAGCTTTCTTT
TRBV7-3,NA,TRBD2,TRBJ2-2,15,CASSPGLANTGELFF,TGTGCCAGCAGCCCGGGACTAGCGAACACCGGGGAGCTGTTTTTT
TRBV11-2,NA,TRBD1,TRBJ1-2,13,CASSLAQGTGYTF,TGTGCCAGCAGCTTAGCACAGGGGACGGGCTACACCTTC
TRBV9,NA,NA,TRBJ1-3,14,CASSVAELGNTIYF,TGTGCCAGCAGCGTAGCAGAGTTGGGAAACACCATATATTTT
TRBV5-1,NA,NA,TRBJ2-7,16,CASSLAMAARGQEQYF,TGCGCCAGCAGCTTGGCCATGGCAGCGCGTGGGCAGGAGCAGTACTTC
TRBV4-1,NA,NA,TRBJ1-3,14,CASSWDGSGNTIYF,TGCGCCAGCAGCTGGGACGGCTCTGGAAACACCATATATTTT
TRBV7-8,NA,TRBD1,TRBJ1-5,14,CASSLGTGLAPQHF,TGTGCCAGCAGCCTCGGGACAGGGCTAGCGCCCCAGCATTTT
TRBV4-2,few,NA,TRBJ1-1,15,CASSQDTGLNTEAFF,TGTGCCAGCAGCCAAGACACAGGGCTGAACACTGAAGCTTTCTTT
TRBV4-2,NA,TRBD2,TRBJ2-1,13,CASSQLAGHEQFF,TGTGCCAGCAGCCAGCTAGCGGGCCATGAGCAGTTCTTC
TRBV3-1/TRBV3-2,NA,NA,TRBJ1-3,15,CASSQVQGVGNTIYF,TGTGCCAGCAGCCAAGTTCAAGGGGTTGGAAACACCATATATTTT
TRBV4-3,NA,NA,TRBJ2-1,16,CASSQAPSATYNEQFF,TGCGCCAGCAGCCAAGCTCCTAGCGCGACCTACAATGAGCAGTTCTTC
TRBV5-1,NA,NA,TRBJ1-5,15,CASSLAGARNQPQHF,TGCGCCAGCAGCTTGGCGGGGGCACGCAATCAGCCCCAGCATTTT
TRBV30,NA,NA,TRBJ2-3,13,CAWTQASTDTQYF,TGTGCCTGGACCCAGGCTAGCACAGATACGCAGTATTTT
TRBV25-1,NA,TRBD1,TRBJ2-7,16,CASSPMDRGSFYEQYF,TGTGCCAGCAGTCCCATGGACAGGGGGAGTTTCTACGAGCAGTACTTC
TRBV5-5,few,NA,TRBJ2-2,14,CASSLEPGTGELFF,TGTGCCAGCAGCTTGGAACCAGGTACCGGGGAGCTGTTTTTT
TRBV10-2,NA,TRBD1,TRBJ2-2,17,CASSRTGGDANTGELFF,TGCGCCAGCAGCCGGACAGGGGGCGACGCGAACACCGGGGAGCTGTTTTTT
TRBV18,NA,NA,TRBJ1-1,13,CASSPMLNTEAFF,TGTGCCAGCTCACCGATGCTGAACACTGAAGCTTTCTTT
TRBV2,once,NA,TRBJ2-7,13,CASSGDVAYEQYF,TGTGCCAGCAGCGGGGACGTAGCCTACGAGCAGTACTTC
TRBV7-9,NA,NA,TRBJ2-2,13,CATQEGATGELFF,TGTGCCACCCAGGAGGGAGCTACCGGGGAGCTGTTTTTT
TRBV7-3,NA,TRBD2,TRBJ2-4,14,CASSLSGAGDIQYF,TGTGCCAGCAGCTTATCGGGCGCGGGGGACATTCAGTACTTC
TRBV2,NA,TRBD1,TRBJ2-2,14,CASFTGGSTGELFF,TGTGCCAGCTTTACAGGGGGGTCCACCGGGGAGCTGTTTTTT
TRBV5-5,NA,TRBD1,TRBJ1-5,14,CASSRDRGNQPQHF,TGTGCCAGCAGTCGGGACAGGGGAAATCAGCCCCAGCATTTT